The clone carrying this T cell receptor (beta chain) was detected many times. Its cognate antigen is unknown. The source of the sample is a study of neurological immune-mediated disorders. General study findings and limits: The highest TCR clonal expansion occurred in HTLV-1-associated myelopathy; multiple sclerosis fell below healthy controls. According to phylogenetic grouping, one related-CDR3 cluster, a possible signature, contained the repertoires of 18 of 34 multiple sclerosis patients. Private repertoires in all groups were suggested by the absence of shared CDR3 amino acid sequences among expanded clones across subjects.

Germline V gene lookup returns CDR1 LGHNA and CDR2 YNFKEQ. The CDR3 runs to 15 residues. Trimming at V came to 4 bases and at J to 4 bases, leaving 7 bases not matched to a gene. The cDNA was generated through 5'RACE incorporating 10-nucleotide random UMIs. TCRdb processed the 5' RACE reads anew with MiXCR; each CDR3 protein has one entry. The sample contains tens of thousands of distinct CDR3 sequences, 4.5% to 5.5% of which appear only once. Sequencing was done on a sample of PBMCs. This sequence joins TRBV4-2 and TRBJ2-5; 9 positions agree with TRBD2. The TCR comes from a man younger than 45 with multiple sclerosis. The CDR3 nucleotides read TGTGCCAGCAGCCGGACTGGGACTAGCCCAGAGACCCAGTACTTC. Translation gives CASSRTGTSPETQYF.